The entry below gives a single T cell receptor beta chain sequence along with its context. This clone was counted between two and nine times. Its antigen target is currently unknown. The record has no base qualities; no much larger clone is one base away. These data come from a study of cytomegalovirus exposure and HLA in healthy donors (TCRdb year 2017). Background for the entire study: According to an earlier analysis of 587 of the donors, about 179 million T cells yielded 117 million unique TCR beta sequences and 276 Gb of sequence data. About 300 gigabases of sequencing data and 70 million to 100 million unique TCR sequences were included in an early release covering 500 to 750 HLA-typed donors. Of the 350 to 450 genotyped donors, 65% to 90% were placed in the genetic ancestry cluster associated with self-reported Caucasian donors. HLA typing covered class I and class II loci at four-digit resolution. Using immunosequencing, the study profiled T cell repertoires from 666 subjects and related those repertoires to cytomegalovirus serostatus. The later analysis used no new phenotypic data to find candidate immune exposures, relying instead on TCR beta sequences and their occurrence across donors. Because of strong linkage in the cohort, roughly five DR-DQ haplotypes were treated as single units for association and clustering. Donor age, sex, ethnicity and CMV serostatus were collected together with the repertoire data. To predict cytomegalovirus infection status, the study combined high-throughput TCR immunosequencing, statistical association of individual TCRs with disease status, and machine learning. All discovery cohort repertoires had been generated on a single sequencing platform. A separate validation cohort of roughly 120 different subjects was used in addition to the roughly 700-subject first cohort. Across about 370 genotyped donors of the cohort, an average of 235,054 unique TCR beta nucleotide sequences per donor were sequenced, and 15% to 20% of those sequences were non-productive. In a later analysis, previously published TCR beta repertoires from 666 donors were re-analyzed and high-resolution HLA genotyping was added so that TCR occurrence patterns could be studied. To decide whether each TCR beta V gene segment behaved as functional or pseudogenic, an earlier analysis of nearly 600 of the donors relied on high-throughput TCR beta sequencing. A later genetic analysis used genome-wide SNP genotypes for about 65% of the roughly 670 donors, treating that subset as a discovery cohort. The study was designed to test whether signatures of past pathogen exposure could be identified by cataloging public T cell receptors. Typing coverage varied by locus: roughly 629-630 donors for A, B, C, DRB1 and DQB1; roughly 560 for DQA1; approximately 610 for DPA1; approximately 470 for DPB1. What the work shows at the level of the full study, not this receptor alone: In a later analysis, most CMV-associated TCR beta chains were found to appear HLA-restricted, with HLA associations seemingly driven largely by CMV exposure. Three of the identified cytomegalovirus-associated TCR beta chains were confirmed in vitro to be specific for cytomegalovirus antigens. A group of highly shared sequence variants was considered likely to be a technical artifact of the sequencing pipeline. The cohort was sequenced for TCR beta chains only, and without alpha or paired-chain data the features that could be detected were limited. Because the 87-base-pair reads could not distinguish some IMGT-functional V segments, including TRBV6-2 and TRBV6-3, those segments were excluded. Several of the top co-occurrence clusters appeared to be linked to parvovirus B19, influenza, CMV and Epstein-Barr virus, according to a later analysis. A further reported finding was that TCR beta sequences accurately predicted the HLA-A and HLA-B alleles for most subjects in the first cohort. Assigning TCR associations to individual alleles was difficult when HLA alleles, especially DR and DQ, strongly co-occurred. The authors suggested that the approach could potentially be extended to other disease states and immunological phenotypes. Compared with equally common non-associated chains, HLA-associated TCR beta chains in a later analysis were more clonally expanded and had lower generation probabilities. In a later analysis, 15,000 to 20,000 TCR beta sequences were associated with specific HLA alleles at a false discovery rate of 0.05. Presence/absence analyses assumed roughly uniform sequencing depth across donors, an assumption that may not hold. Because counts were too low, roughly 16 rarely observed V segments, including chromosome 9 orphons, were excluded from the earlier analysis of around 590 of the donors. In an earlier analysis of some 640 of the donors, most TCR beta V segments were observed in productive rearrangements about 87% or about 30% of the time, broadly matching IMGT annotations. Because some donors lacked HLA typing at each locus, the association tests relied only on the typed subset. Correlated functional status among segregating V segments might be attributable to linkage disequilibrium, but an unknown experimental factor could not be ruled out. Cytomegalovirus status was reported to be diagnosed by the classifier with high specificity and sensitivity in both the original and validation cohorts. Compared with the approximately 700-donor mean, donors in an Asian-associated ancestry cluster had fewer N-insertions in productive TCRs, according to a later genetic analysis. A later analysis found that TCR association rates varied across HLA loci, with DRB1 alleles showing the most associated TCRs and HLA-C alleles the fewest. The study listed 164 TCR beta chains as associated with cytomegalovirus. In a later genetic analysis, a missense DCLRE1C variant was associated with V-gene and J-gene trimming of TCR beta chains, and the association was replicated in an independent cohort. Most TCR sequences were seen in very few donors, while some public TCRs were found in many individuals. The only immune exposure information available for the cohort was CMV serostatus.

In total, over 600 healthy bone marrow donors made up the cohort. Cohort members were all nominally healthy when sampled, although unrecorded immune exposures were likely present. The donor was CMV seropositive and was included in the group of 250 to 300 seropositive cohort members. A peripheral blood sample was provided by each donor, and peripheral blood mononuclear cells were used for TCR beta sequencing. The Qiagen DNeasy Blood Extraction Kit was used to extract genomic DNA from the blood cell samples. The library was generated by the immunoSEQ multiplex PCR assay. For the multiplex PCR, a mixture combining 60 forward primers for TCR Vbeta segments and 13 reverse primers for TCR Jbeta segments was used. The CDR3 region of rearranged TCR beta genes was amplified from genomic DNA by a multiplex PCR assay. Amplified TCR beta libraries were sequenced as 87-base-pair reads on the Illumina HiSeq System. Turning to the authors' computational methods: In a later analysis, tens of millions of unique TCR beta chains were counted across the 500 to 700 repertoires, and some 10 million of these chains were shared by at least two donors. Raw reads were error-corrected and collapsed into unique sequences by a nearest-neighbor algorithm in which closely related sequences were merged to remove PCR and sequencing errors. Alignment of CDR3 sequences to IMGT reference sequences was used to assign V, D and J gene segments. For a sequence to be retained, a match of at least six nucleotides was required to both a V gene segment and a J gene segment. Rearrangements were called productive when the CDR3 lacked stop codons and stayed in frame with V and J; all others were non-productive. CDR3 was defined according to IMGT convention as the region running from the second conserved V-encoded cysteine to the conserved J-encoded phenylalanine. Sequences without an unambiguous match to a single V gene segment were excluded from the earlier analysis of several hundred of the donors. An earlier analysis of 587 of the donors classified V segments as functional when productive rearrangements were above 56.7% and as segregating when the standard deviation between donors was above 5%. A statistical classification framework was built to diagnose cytomegalovirus status from the catalog of TCR beta chain sequences. A later analysis assigned V and J genes by comparing TCR nucleotide sequences with IMGT/GENE-DB human TR gene sequences. In a later analysis, CDR3 sequences and most-parsimonious VDJ recombination scenarios were assigned using the TCRdist pipeline. In a later analysis, every TCR beta chain was defined by the combination of its CDR3 amino acid sequence and its V-gene family, and reads without a unique V-gene family were dropped. A later analysis removed over 500 highly shared, low-generation-probability nucleotide sequences to deal with suspected cross-contamination and a sequencing artifact. In a later analysis, a clonal expansion index for each public chain was calculated from normalized within-repertoire ranks of inferred template counts. In a later analysis, generation probabilities were computed with a VDJ recombination model fitted to out-of-frame rearrangements, and the resulting probabilities were checked against IGoR. In a later analysis, hypergeometric tests were used to score TCR-TCR, TCR-HLA and TCR-CMV co-occurrence, with a repertoire-size bias correction applied to TCR pairs. False discovery rates were estimated in a later analysis by permuting HLA or CMV assignments 20 times. In a later analysis, co-occurring TCRs were grouped using DBSCAN, with TCRdist sequence similarity added in when clustering inside HLA-allele-positive subsets. Repertoires with fewer than 30,000 or more than 120,000 public chains, plus five repertoires with anomalous nucleotide sharing, were excluded from co-occurrence clustering. In its TCRdb copy, this immuneACCESS table keeps in-frame sequences only and misses some clones. Where compared with another copy, unresolved V genes explain less than half of these, and the others have no known cause. The V and J calls and clone size are taken from that table; D and trimming were inferred from the DNA. In all, the sample holds 13,000 to 15,000 clones, and less than 75% of those were seen once. Approximately 17% of the sample rests with the top ten.

For CDR1 and CDR2, the germline V gene lists SGHRS and YFSETQ. V is pruned by 5 bases and J by 4 bases, leaving 2 bases of the junction without a gene match. From the cysteine up to the phenylalanine, the CDR3 has a length of 12 residues. The read is trimmed to its CDR3 DNA, 36 bases read in frame from base 1. The chain joins TRBV5-1 to TRBJ1-1; 7 middle bases align to TRBD1. This sequence originates from a woman aged 50 to 65 in good health and CMV-seropositive. Sequencing was carried out using PBMCs. This receptor has the CDR3 CASRWDSTEAFF. The DNA is TGCGCCAGCAGATGGGACAGCACTGAAGCTTTCTTT.